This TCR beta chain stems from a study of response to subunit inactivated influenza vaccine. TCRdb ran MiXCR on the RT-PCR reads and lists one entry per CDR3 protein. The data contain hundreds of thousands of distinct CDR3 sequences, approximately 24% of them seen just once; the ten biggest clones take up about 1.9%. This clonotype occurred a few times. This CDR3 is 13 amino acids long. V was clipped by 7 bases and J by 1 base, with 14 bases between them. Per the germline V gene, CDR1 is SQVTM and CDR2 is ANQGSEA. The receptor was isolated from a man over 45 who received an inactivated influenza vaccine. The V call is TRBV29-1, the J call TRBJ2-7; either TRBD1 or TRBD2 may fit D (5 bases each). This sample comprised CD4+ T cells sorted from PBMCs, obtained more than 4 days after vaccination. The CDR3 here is CSAQRGYSYEQYF. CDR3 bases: TGCAGCGCTCAGAGGGGATATTCCTACGAGCAGTACTTC.